The following is a T cell receptor beta chain sequence with its context. These data are taken from a study of CD8 T cells in Susac syndrome. The length of the CDR3 is 18 residues. Looked up from germline, CDR1 is SGHAT and CDR2 is FQNNGV. The V end lost 4 bases, the J end lost 3 bases, and 19 bases lay between the germline ends. An input of about 0.5 to 1 ug of RNA was subjected to reverse transcription using random hexamers. The CDR3 of TCR beta was amplified by immunoSEQ multiplex PCR across 54 Vbeta and 13 Jbeta. TCRdb itself ran the immunoSEQ multiplex PCR reads through MiXCR, one entry per CDR3 protein. The repertoire includes around 170,000 distinct CDR3 sequences, around 96% of them detected once, and 0.15% to 0.2% sits in the top ten. Sequencing of TCR beta drew on CD8+ and CD4+ T cells from blood.

This TCR derives from a human donor with multiple sclerosis. The V call is TRBV11-2, the J call TRBJ2-6, with D possibly being TRBD1 (6 bases). The specimen sequenced was CD8+ T cells from PBMCs. Written as DNA, the CDR3 is TGTGCCAGCAGCTGGCCGGCAGGGGAAGGTCGTGGGGCCAACGTCCTGACTTTC. Its protein is CASSWPAGEGRGANVLTF.